Presented here are 23 T cell receptor beta chains from one specimen sequenced in a study of CD8 T cell repertoires and HIV-1 epitope variants. The protocol was immunoSEQ multiplex PCR, while the TCRdb copy is restricted to in-frame clones and leaves out a portion. This table has about 3,200 clones, under 80% appearing once. Antigens for these TCRs are unknown. The sample comprised cultured CD8+ T cells derived from PBMCs. Receptors were obtained from a male donor with HIV.

A single count supports this clone. This chain uses TRBV6-1 with TRBJ2-7; 7 nucleotides match TRBD2. The length of the CDR3 is 15 residues. Germline loops: CDR1 MNHNS, CDR2 SASEGT. With 2 bases clipped from V and 6 bases from J, the junction kept 10 bases outside the gene matches. CDR3 residues: CASSEPAGFGAEQYF. The CDR3 DNA is TGTGCCAGCAGTGAACCAGCGGGATTTGGTGCCGAGCAGTACTTC.

V usage is TRBV19 and J usage is TRBJ1-4, with TRBD1 as a possible D gene (6 bases). Looked up from germline, CDR1 is LNHDA and CDR2 is SQIVND (reference sequence). Deletions cut 8 bases from V and 0 bases from J, with 13 bases between. The CDR3 has 15 amino acids. CDR3 DNA: TGTGCCAGTCCCCAGGGGTTGACAACTAATGAAAAACTGTTTTTT. This translates into CASPQGLTTNEKLFF.

This rearrangement joins TRBV30 to TRBJ2-7; 9 nucleotides line up with TRBD1. There are 12 residues in the CDR3. Germline V gene data show CDR1 as GTSNPN and CDR2 as SVGIG (reference sequence). Trimming took 5 bases from V and 6 from J; bases not matched to a gene: 5. The CDR3, as DNA: TGTGCCTGGGGACAGGGGCTAGGCGAGCAGTACTTC. Its protein is CAWGQGLGEQYF.

This clone has only one observation. The rearrangement joins TRBV5-1 to TRBJ2-3, with TRBD2 matching over 7 bases. The CDR3 is 15 amino acids. CDR1 is SGHRS, CDR2 YFSETQ, per germline. Trimming cost V 4 bases and J 4 bases; bases outside gene matches: 9. The CDR3 sequence: CASSAGTTGADTQYF. Written as DNA, the CDR3 is TGCGCCAGCAGCGCCGGGACTACCGGTGCAGATACGCAGTATTTT.

This chain connects TRBV27 to TRBJ1-1; tentative D call: TRBD1 (5 bases). This CDR3 comprises 13 residues. The V and J ends lost 5 bases and 5 bases respectively, with 12 bases between them. In germline, CDR1 is MNHEY, CDR2 SMNVEV (reference sequence). The CDR3 DNA reads TGTGCCAGCAGTCCTGGGACCAGAACTGAAGCTTTCTTT. It encodes CASSPGTRTEAFF.

This chain connects TRBV14 to TRBJ2-1; 8 nucleotides align to TRBD2. CDR1 and CDR2 from the germline V gene are SGHDN and FVKESK. This CDR3 is built from 17 residues. Trimming took 4 bases from V and 2 from J; bases not matched to a gene: 10. This CDR3 reads CASSLTVGAGAYNEQFF. CDR3 in DNA: TGTGCCAGCAGCCTCACGGTGGGAGCGGGGGCCTACAATGAGCAGTTCTTC.

The chain carries TRBV19 and TRBJ2-6; 13 bases align to TRBD2. Per germline, CDR1 LNHDA and CDR2 SQIVND (reference sequence). V was clipped by 5 bases and J by 1 base; unmatched bases: 2. CDR3 size: 17 residues. CDR3 region: CASSLGLAGSGANVLTF. The DNA for the CDR3 is TGTGCCAGTAGTTTGGGACTAGCGGGGTCTGGGGCCAACGTCCTGACTTTC.

The chain has TRBV13 and TRBJ2-3; TRBD1 matches 9 bases. Germline V CDR1 and CDR2: PRHDT, FYEKMQ (reference sequence). The CDR3 covers 15 residues. The V and J ends lost 2 bases and 2 bases, in that order; junction bases with no gene match: 2. CDR3 bases: TGTGCCAGCAGCTTAAGGGACAGGGCCACAGATACGCAGTATTTT. Its protein is CASSLRDRATDTQYF.

V and J are TRBV29-1 and TRBJ2-7; 9 nucleotides agree with TRBD2. CDR3 size: 14 residues. Germline loops: CDR1 SQVTM, CDR2 ANQGSEA. With V trimmed by 3 bases and J by 2 bases, 5 bases remained unmatched. This CDR3 is CSVEGLAGTYEQYF. The CDR3 DNA is TGCAGCGTTGAGGGGCTAGCGGGGACCTACGAGCAGTACTTC.

The chain uses TRBV7-2 and TRBJ2-3; D is unclear. This CDR3 contains 14 residues. V lost 3 bases and J lost 0, with 7 bases in between. Germline assignment: CDR1 SGHTA and CDR2 FQGNSA. CDR3 residues: CASSLDGSTDTQYF. The CDR3 nucleotides read TGTGCCAGCAGCTTGGACGGGAGCACAGATACGCAGTATTTT.

To note about this clone: One end of the junction does not line up with germline, which may come from a read error. The V gene is TRBV27, the J gene TRBJ2-1, with 12 bases fitting TRBD2. The CDR3 is made up of 15 amino acids. Germline values: CDR1 MNHEY, CDR2 SMNVEV (reference sequence). CDR3 DNA sequence: TGTGCCAGCACTTTACTAGCGGGGGGCCCTAATGAGCAGTTCTTC. Protein product: CASTLLAGGPNEQFF.

The rearrangement links TRBV5-6 to TRBJ2-7; 8 bases are shared with TRBD1. Germline CDR1 SGHDT, CDR2 YYEEEE. This CDR3 is built from 15 residues. V shed 0 bases, J shed 2 bases, and the junction held 4 bases outside the gene matches. The CDR3: CASSLETGATYEQYF. The CDR3, as DNA: TGTGCCAGCAGCTTGGAGACAGGGGCAACCTACGAGCAGTACTTC.

The J gene is TRBJ1-1, the V gene TRBV5-4, with 8 bases matching TRBD1. This CDR3 is 13 amino acids long. Germline loops: CDR1 SGHNT, CDR2 YYREEE (reference sequence). The ends lost 2 bases at V and 7 bases at J; junction bases unmatched: 4. DNA of the CDR3: TGTGCCAGCAGCTTCCAGGGGGCCGGTGAAGCTTTCTTT. Translated, it gives CASSFQGAGEAFF.

The rearrangement uses TRBV28 and TRBJ2-1; 7 positions agree with TRBD2. This CDR3 is built from 16 residues. J lost 9 bases, V lost 3 bases, and 14 bases had no gene match. CDR1 is MDHEN, CDR2 SYDVKM, per germline. CDR3 coding DNA: TGTGCCAGCAGTTTCCCTAGGATGGGAGGGCCGATTGAGCAGTTCTTC. As protein: CASSFPRMGGPIEQFF.

This clone was counted between two and nine times. The J gene is TRBJ1-2, the V gene TRBV28; 7 nucleotides line up with TRBD1. Trimming at V came to 7 bases and at J to 0 bases, leaving 2 bases not matched to a gene. The CDR3 is 13 residues long. The germline CDR1 and CDR2 sequences are MDHEN and SYDVKM. CDR3 DNA sequence: TGTGCCAGCAACAGGGGATCTAACTATGGCTACACCTTC. It yields the protein CASNRGSNYGYTF.

V is TRBV5-8 and J is TRBJ2-7, with 7 bases identical to TRBD1. Germline V gene sequence: CDR1 SGHTS, CDR2 YDEGEE. The CDR3 extends over 15 amino acids. V gave up 0 bases and J gave up 0 bases; unmatched junction bases: 3. CDR3: CASSLGDSDSYEQYF. For the CDR3, the DNA is TGTGCCAGCAGCTTGGGGGACAGTGACTCCTACGAGCAGTACTTC.

The V call is TRBV6-5, the J call TRBJ2-3; 8 nucleotides line up with TRBD1. The CDR3 has 16 residues. The V and J ends lost 4 bases and 1 base, in that order; junction bases with no gene match: 7. CDR1 is MNHEY, CDR2 SVGAGI, per germline. The CDR3 DNA is TGTGCCAGCAGTTCCACGACAGGGGATGGCACAGATACGCAGTATTTT. As protein: CASSSTTGDGTDTQYF.

The DNA for the CDR3 is TGCGCCAGCAGCCAAGGGACAGGGAGGTACAATGAGCAGTTCTTC. Translated, it gives CASSQGTGRYNEQFF. The chain combines TRBV4-1 with TRBJ2-1; TRBD1 matches at 8 bases. This CDR3 spans 15 amino acids. Losses at the gene ends were 1 base for V and 4 bases for J; bases not matched to a gene: 3. Germline CDR1 is MGHRA and CDR2 is YSYEKL.

This sequence joins TRBV11-2 and TRBJ2-7; D possibly corresponds to TRBD2 (5 bases). Deletions cut 5 bases from V and 3 bases from J, with 11 bases between. The CDR3 loop spans 13 amino acids. CDR1 and CDR2 (germline): SGHAT, FQNNGV. The CDR3 loop is CASSHSGVYEQYF. As DNA, the CDR3 is TGTGCCAGCAGCCACAGCGGAGTCTACGAGCAGTACTTC.

By frequency in the sample, this clone is large. Within the sample, other DNA sequences also encode this same CDR3. J is TRBJ2-7 and V is TRBV27; D might be TRBD1 (6 bases). V was trimmed by 0 bases and J by 0 bases, leaving 12 bases between them. This CDR3 region has 16 residues. Germline lookup yields CDR1 MNHEY and CDR2 SMNVEV (reference sequence). The CDR3 sequence: CASSLSQGTLSYEQYF. DNA of the CDR3: TGTGCCAGCAGTTTATCACAGGGAACCCTCTCCTACGAGCAGTACTTC.

The chain couples TRBV15 to TRBJ2-1; D ambiguous. CDR3 length: 16 amino acids. Germline CDR1 is LNHNV and CDR2 is YYDKDF (reference sequence). V was clipped by 1 base and J by 4 bases, with 14 bases between them. The CDR3 reads CATSRGRAQRYNEQFF. CDR3 coding DNA: TGTGCCACCAGCAGAGGCCGGGCCCAACGATACAATGAGCAGTTCTTC.

This clone was counted once. V and J are TRBV7-9 and TRBJ1-1; D is unresolved. This CDR3 has 13 residues. V lost 7 bases and J lost 1, with 10 bases in between. Germline V gene sequence: CDR1 SEHNR, CDR2 FQNEAQ (reference sequence). CDR3 DNA sequence: TGTGCCAGCACCGCGGAGGCGAACACTGAAGCTTTCTTT. This translates into CASTAEANTEAFF.

The rearrangement uses TRBV4-3 and TRBJ1-6; 7 positions match TRBD1. Looked up from germline, CDR1 is LGHNA and CDR2 is YSLEER. Trimming took 1 base from V and 8 from J; bases not matched to a gene: 14. CDR3 length: 18 amino acids. The DNA of the CDR3 is TGCGCCAGCAGCCAAGTGGGTGAGACAGGGCCCCGCTATTCACCCCTCCACTTT. Translated, it gives CASSQVGETGPRYSPLHF.